This T cell receptor (beta chain) was obtained from a study of T cell responses to AZD1222 COVID-19 vaccine. Findings and caveats of the study: Researchers report vaccine-associated CD4 TCRs spanning spike, with dominance at 160-218 and 743-854. Unmutated variant regions are reportedly targeted by nearly half of spike-specific TCRs. Scientists sampled the repertoires only once the peak T cell response had passed.

Sequencing used immunoSEQ multiplex PCR; TCRdb keeps in-frame clones, though not all of them. Here the sample spans about 140,000 clones, 80% to 95% being singletons. V dropped 4 bases and J dropped 0 bases, with 9 bases sitting between them. The germline CDR1 and CDR2 sequences are SGHNT and YYREEE (reference sequence). This CDR3 spans 14 amino acids. Concerning this clone itself: Its antigen is not known.

The sample consisted of peripheral blood, taken on day 0 of AZD1222 vaccination. The rearrangement links TRBV5-4 to TRBJ2-3, with D uncertain. This sequence originates from an adult in good health. Here the CDR3 reads CASSPGASTDTQYF. CDR3 DNA sequence: TGTGCCAGCAGCCCCGGTGCTAGCACAGATACGCAGTATTTT. Combining the CDR3 with reference TRBV5-4 and TRBJ2-3 gives the whole variable domain ETGVTQSPTHLIKTRGQQVTLRCSSQSGHNTVSWYQQALGQGPQFIFQYYREEENGRGNFPPRFSGLQFPNYSSELNVNALELDDSALYLCASSPGASTDTQYFGPGTRLTVL.